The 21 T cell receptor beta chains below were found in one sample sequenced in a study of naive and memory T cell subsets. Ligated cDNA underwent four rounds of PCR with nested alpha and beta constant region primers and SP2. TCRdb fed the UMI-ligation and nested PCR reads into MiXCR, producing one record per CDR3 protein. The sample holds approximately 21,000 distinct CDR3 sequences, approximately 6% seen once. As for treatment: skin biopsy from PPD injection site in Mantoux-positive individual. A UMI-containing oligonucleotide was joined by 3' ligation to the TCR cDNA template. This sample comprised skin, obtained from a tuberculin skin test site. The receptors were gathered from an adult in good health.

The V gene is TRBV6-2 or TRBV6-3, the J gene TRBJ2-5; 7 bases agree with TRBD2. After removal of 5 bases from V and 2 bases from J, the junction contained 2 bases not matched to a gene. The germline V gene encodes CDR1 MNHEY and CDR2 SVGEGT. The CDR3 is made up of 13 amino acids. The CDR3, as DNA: TGTGCCAGCAGTCGAGCGGGGCAAGAGACCCAGTACTTC. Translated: CASSRAGQETQYF.

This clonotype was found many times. Here the CDR3 DNA reads TGTGCCAGCAAGGGGTACCGAGGCGATGAGCAGTTCTTC. Protein: CASKGYRGDEQFF. The chain combines TRBV25-1 with TRBJ2-1; D is perhaps TRBD1 (5 bases). Germline V gene sequence: CDR1 MGHDK, CDR2 SYGVNS. V was cut by 7 bases and J by 8 bases, with 15 bases left in between. CDR3 length: 13 residues. The complete variable domain, with remaining parts taken from reference TRBV25-1 and TRBJ2-1, reads EADIYQTPRYLVIGTGKKITLECSQTMGHDKMYWYQQDPGMELHLIHYSYGVNSTEKGDLSSESTVSRIRTEHFPLTLESARPSHTSQYLCASKGYRGDEQFFGPGTRLTVL.

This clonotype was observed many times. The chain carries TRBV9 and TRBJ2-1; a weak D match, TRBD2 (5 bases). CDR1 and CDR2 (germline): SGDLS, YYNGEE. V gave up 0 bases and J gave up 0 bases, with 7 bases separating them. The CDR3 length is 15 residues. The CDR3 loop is CASSVVGSSYNEQFF. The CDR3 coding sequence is TGTGCCAGCAGCGTAGTGGGGAGCTCCTACAATGAGCAGTTCTTC.

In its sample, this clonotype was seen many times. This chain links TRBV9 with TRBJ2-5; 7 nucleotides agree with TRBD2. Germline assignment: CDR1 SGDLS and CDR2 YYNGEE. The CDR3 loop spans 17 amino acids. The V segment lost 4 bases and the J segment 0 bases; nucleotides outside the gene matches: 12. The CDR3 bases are TGTGCCAGCAGCCCCGGACTAGTCAGGGTCGACCAAGAGACCCAGTACTTC. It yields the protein CASSPGLVRVDQETQYF.

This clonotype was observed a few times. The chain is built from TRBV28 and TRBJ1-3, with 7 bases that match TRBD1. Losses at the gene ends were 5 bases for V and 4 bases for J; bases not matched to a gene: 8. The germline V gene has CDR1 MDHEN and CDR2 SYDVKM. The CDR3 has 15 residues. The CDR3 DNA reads TGTGCCAGCAGTCGTACAGGGGTGGGAGGAAACACCATATATTTT. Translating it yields CASSRTGVGGNTIYF.

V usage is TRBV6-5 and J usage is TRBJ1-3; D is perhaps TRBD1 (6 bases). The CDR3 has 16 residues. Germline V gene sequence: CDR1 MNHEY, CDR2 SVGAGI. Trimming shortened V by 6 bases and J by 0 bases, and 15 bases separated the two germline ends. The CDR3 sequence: CASSLTGHSSGNTIYF. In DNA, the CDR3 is TGTGCCAGCAGCCTAACAGGGCACAGCTCTGGAAACACCATATATTTT.

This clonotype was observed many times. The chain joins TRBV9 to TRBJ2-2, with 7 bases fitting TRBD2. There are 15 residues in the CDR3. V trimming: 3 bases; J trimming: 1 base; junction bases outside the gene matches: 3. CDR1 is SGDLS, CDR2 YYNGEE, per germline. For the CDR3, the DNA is TGTGCCAGCAGCGCTCTAGCGGAGAACACCGGGGAGCTGTTTTTT. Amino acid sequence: CASSALAENTGELFF.

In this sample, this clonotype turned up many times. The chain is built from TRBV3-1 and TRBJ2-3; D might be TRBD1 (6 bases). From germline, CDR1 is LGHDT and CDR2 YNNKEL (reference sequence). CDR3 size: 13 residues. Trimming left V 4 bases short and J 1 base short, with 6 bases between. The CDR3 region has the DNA TGTGCCAGCAGCCGACAGGGCACAGATACGCAGTATTTT. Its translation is CASSRQGTDTQYF.

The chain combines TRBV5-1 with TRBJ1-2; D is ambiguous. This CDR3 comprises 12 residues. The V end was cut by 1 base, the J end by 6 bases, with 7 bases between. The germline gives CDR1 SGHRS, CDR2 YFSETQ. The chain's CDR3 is CASSLSQNGYTF. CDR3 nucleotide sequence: TGCGCCAGCAGCTTGAGCCAAAATGGCTACACCTTC.

DNA of the CDR3: TGTGCCTGGAGTGGTGGGGTTTTGAACACTGAAGCTTTCTTT. It specifies CAWSGGVLNTEAFF. The chain joins TRBV30 to TRBJ1-1; D remains unclear. Trimming removed 1 base from V and 0 bases from J, with 9 bases in between. From germline, CDR1 is GTSNPN and CDR2 SVGIG (reference sequence). The CDR3 spans 14 residues.

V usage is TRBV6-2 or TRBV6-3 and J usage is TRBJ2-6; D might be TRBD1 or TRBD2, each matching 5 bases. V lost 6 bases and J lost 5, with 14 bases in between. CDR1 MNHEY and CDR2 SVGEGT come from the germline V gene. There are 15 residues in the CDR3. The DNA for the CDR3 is TGTGCCAGCAGCTCCGGGGCTCTTCGGGCCAACGTCCTGACTTTC. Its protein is CASSSGALRANVLTF.

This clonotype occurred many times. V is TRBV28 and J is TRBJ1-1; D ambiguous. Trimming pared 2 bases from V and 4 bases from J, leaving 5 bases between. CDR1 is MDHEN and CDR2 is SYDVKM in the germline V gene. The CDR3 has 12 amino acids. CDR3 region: CASSLGRTEAFF. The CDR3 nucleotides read TGTGCCAGCAGTTTAGGGCGCACTGAAGCTTTCTTT.

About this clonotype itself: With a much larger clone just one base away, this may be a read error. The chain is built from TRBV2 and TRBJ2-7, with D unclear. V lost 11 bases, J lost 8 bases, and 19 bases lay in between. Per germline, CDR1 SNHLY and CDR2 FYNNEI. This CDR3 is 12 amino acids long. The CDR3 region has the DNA TGTGCCGCTCACCTAGGCCCTACCAAGCAGTACTTC. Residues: CAAHLGPTKQYF.

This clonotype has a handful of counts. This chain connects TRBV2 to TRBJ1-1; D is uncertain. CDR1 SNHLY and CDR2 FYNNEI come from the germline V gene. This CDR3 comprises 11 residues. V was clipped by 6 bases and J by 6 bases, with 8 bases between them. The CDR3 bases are TGTGCCAGCAGCCGAGCCGCTGAAGCTTTCTTT. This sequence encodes CASSRAAEAFF.

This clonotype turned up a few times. DNA for the CDR3: TGTGCCAGCGAGACACCCGAGAATCTAAACACTGAAGCTTTCTTT. Translation gives CASETPENLNTEAFF. This sequence joins TRBV6-2 or TRBV6-3 and TRBJ1-1; D not certain. This CDR3 contains 15 residues. Trimming cost V 8 bases and J 2 bases, with 18 bases left between them. CDR1 MNHEY and CDR2 SVGEGT come from the germline V gene.

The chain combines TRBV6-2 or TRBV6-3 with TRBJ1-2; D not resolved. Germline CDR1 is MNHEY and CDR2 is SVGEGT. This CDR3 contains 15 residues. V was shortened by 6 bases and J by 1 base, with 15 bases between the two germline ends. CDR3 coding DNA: TGTGCCAGCAGCCCGGGAGGAAGGCGTAACTATGGCTACACCTTC. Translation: CASSPGGRRNYGYTF.

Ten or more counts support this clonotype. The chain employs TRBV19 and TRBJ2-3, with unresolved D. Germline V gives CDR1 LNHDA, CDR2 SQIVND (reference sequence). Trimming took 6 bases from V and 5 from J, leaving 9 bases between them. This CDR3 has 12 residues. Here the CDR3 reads CASRQSGDTQYF. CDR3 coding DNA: TGTGCCAGTAGGCAATCTGGAGATACGCAGTATTTT.

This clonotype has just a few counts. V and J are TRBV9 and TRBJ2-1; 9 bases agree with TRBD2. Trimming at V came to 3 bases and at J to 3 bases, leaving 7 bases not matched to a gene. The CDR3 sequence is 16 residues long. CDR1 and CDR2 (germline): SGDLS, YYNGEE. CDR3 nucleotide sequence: TGTGCCAGCAGCGCGACTAGCGGTTTTGGCTACAATGAGCAGTTCTTC. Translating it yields CASSATSGFGYNEQFF.

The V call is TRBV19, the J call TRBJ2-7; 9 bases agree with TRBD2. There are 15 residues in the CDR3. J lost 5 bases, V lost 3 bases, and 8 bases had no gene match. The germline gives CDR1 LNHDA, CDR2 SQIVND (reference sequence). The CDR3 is CASSILAGGRHEQYF. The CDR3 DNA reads TGTGCCAGTAGTATTCTGGCGGGAGGGCGCCACGAGCAGTACTTC.

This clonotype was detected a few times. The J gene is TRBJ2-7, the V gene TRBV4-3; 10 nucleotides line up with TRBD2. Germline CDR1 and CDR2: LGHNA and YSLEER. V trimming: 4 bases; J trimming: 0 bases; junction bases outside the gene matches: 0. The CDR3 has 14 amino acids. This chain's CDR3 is CASSPSGSSYEQYF. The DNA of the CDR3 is TGCGCCAGCAGCCCTAGCGGGAGCTCCTACGAGCAGTACTTC.

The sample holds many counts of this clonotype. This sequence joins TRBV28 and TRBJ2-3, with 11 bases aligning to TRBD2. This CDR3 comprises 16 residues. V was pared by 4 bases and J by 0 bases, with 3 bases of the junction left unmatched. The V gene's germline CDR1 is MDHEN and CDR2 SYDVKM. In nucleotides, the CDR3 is TGTGCCAGCAGTTGGACTAGCGGGTTGAGCACAGATACGCAGTATTTT. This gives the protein CASSWTSGLSTDTQYF.